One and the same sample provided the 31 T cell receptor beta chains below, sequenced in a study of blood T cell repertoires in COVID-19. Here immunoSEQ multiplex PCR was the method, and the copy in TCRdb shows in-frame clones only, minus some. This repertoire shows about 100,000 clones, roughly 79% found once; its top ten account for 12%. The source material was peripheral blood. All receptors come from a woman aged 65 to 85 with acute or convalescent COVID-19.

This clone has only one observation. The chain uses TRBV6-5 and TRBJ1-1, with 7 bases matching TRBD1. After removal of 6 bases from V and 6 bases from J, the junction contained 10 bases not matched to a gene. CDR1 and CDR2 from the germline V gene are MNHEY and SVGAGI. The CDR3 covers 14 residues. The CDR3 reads CASSLYDRAAEAFF. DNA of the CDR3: TGTGCCAGCAGCTTATACGACAGGGCGGCTGAAGCTTTCTTT.

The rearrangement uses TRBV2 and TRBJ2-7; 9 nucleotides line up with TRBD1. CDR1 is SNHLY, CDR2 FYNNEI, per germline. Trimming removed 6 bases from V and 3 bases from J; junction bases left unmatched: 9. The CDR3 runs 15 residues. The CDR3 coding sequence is TGTGCCAGCAGACCGACAGGGGGGCAAGTCTACGAGCAGTACGTC. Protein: CASRPTGGQVYEQYV.

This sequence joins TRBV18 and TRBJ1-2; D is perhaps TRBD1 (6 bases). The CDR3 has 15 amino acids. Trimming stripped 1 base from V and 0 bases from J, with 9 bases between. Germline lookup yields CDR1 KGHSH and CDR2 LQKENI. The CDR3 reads CASSPRDNSNYGYTF. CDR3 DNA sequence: TGTGCCAGCTCACCACGGGACAATTCTAACTATGGCTACACCTTC.

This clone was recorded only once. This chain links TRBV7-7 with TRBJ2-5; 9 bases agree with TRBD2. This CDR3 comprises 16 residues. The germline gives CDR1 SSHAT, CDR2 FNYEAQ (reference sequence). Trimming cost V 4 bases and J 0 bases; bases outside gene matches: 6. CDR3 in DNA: TGTGCCAGCAGCTCCCTCGCGGGGGGGGACCAAGAGACCCAGTACTTC. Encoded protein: CASSSLAGGDQETQYF.

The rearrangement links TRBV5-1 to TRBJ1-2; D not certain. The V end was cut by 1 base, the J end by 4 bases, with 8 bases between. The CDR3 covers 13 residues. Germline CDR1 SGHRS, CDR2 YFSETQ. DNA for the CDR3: TGCGCCAGCAGCTTGACCCAGATCTATGGCTACACCTTC. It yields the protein CASSLTQIYGYTF.

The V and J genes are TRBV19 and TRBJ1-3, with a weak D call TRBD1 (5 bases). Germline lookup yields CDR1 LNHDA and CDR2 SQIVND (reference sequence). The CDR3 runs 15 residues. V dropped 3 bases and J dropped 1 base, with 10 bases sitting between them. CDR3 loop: CASSIAGGSGNTIYF. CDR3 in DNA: TGTGCCAGTAGTATCGCCGGGGGGTCTGGAAACACCATATATTTT.

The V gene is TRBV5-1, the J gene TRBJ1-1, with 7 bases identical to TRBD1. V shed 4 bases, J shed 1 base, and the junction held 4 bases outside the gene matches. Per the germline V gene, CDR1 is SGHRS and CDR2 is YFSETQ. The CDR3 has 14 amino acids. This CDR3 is CASSGGTENTEAFF. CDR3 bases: TGCGCCAGCAGCGGTGGGACAGAGAACACTGAAGCTTTCTTT.

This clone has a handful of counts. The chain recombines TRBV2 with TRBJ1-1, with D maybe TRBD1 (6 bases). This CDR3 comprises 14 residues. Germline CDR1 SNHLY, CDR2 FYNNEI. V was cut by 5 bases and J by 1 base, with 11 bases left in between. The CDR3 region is CASSKVQGNTEAFF. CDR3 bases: TGTGCCAGCAGTAAGGTACAGGGGAACACTGAAGCTTTCTTT.

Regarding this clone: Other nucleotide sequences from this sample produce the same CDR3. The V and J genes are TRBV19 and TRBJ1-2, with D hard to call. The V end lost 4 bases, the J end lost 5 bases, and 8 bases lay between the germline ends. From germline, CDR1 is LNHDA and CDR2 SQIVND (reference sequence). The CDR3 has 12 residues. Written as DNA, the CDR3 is TGTGCCAGTAGTACGCCCGGTTATGGCTACACCTTC. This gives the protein CASSTPGYGYTF. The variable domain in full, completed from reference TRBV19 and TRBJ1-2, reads DGGITQSPKYLFRKEGQNVTLSCEQNLNHDAMYWYRQDPGQGLRLIYYSQIVNDFQKGDIAEGYSVSREKKESFPLTVTSAQKNPTAFYLCASSTPGYGYTFGSGTRLTVV.

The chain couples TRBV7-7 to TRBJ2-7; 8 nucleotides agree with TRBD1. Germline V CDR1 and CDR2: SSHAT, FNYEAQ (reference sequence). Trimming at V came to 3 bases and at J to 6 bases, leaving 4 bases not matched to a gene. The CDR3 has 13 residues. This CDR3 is CASSLQDRGEQYF. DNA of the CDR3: TGTGCCAGCAGCTTGCAAGACAGGGGCGAGCAGTACTTC.

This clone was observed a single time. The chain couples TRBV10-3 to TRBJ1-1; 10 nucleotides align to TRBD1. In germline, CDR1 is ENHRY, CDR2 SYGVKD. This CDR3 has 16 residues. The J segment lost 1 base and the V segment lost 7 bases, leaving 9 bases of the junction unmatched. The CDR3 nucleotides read TGTGCCATCACCGAGGGGACAGGGGCGACGAACACTGAAGCTTTCTTT. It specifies CAITEGTGATNTEAFF.

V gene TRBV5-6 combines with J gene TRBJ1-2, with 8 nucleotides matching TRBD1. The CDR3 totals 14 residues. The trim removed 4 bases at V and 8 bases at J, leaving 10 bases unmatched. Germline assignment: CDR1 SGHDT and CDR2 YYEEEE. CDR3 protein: CASSSGQGAMGYTF. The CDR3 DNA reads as TGTGCCAGCAGCAGCGGGCAGGGGGCGATGGGCTACACCTTC.

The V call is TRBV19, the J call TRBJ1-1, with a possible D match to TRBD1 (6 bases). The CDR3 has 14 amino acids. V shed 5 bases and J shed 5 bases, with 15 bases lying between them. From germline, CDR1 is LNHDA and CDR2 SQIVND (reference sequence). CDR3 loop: CASSSPQGLTEAFF. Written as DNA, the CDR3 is TGTGCCAGTAGTTCTCCACAGGGTTTGACTGAAGCTTTCTTT.

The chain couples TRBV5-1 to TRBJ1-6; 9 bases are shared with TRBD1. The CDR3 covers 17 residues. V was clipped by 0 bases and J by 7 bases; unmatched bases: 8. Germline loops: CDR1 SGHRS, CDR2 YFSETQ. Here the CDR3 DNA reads TGCGCCAGCAGCTTGGAGTCACAGGGGGCGAGAAATTCACCCCTCCACTTT. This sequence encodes CASSLESQGARNSPLHF.

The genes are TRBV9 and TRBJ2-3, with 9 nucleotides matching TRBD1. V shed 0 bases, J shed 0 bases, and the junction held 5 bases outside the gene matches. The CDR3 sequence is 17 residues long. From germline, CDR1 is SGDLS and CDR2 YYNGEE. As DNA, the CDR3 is TGTGCCAGCAGCGTAGGGGACAGGGCCCCTAGCACAGATACGCAGTATTTT. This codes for CASSVGDRAPSTDTQYF.

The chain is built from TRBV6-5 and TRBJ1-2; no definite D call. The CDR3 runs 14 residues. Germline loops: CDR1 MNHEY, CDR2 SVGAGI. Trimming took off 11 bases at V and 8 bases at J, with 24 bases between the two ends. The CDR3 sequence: CAGLPTAHTGGYTF. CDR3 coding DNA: TGTGCCGGCCTTCCAACAGCTCACACTGGGGGCTACACCTTC.

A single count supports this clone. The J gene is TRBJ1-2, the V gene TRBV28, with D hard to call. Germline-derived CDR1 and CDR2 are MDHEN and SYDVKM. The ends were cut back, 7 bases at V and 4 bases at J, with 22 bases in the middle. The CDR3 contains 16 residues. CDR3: CASTTYSEGRGYGYTF. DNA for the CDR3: TGTGCCAGCACCACGTATTCGGAGGGCCGGGGCTATGGCTACACCTTC.

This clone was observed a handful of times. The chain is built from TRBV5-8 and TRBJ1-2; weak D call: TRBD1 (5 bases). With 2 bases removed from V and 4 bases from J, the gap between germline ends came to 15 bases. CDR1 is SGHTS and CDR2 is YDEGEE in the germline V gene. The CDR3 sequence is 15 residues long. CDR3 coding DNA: TGTGCCAGCAGCTTAGCCGACAGAGTGGGCTATGGCTACACCTTC. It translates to CASSLADRVGYGYTF.

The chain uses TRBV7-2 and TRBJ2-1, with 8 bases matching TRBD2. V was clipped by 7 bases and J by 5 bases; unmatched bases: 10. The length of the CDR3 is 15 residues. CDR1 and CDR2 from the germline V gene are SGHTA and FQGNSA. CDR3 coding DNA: TGTGCCAGCAAACCCTTCCCCGGGGGGGACAATGAGCAGTTCTTC. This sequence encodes CASKPFPGGDNEQFF.

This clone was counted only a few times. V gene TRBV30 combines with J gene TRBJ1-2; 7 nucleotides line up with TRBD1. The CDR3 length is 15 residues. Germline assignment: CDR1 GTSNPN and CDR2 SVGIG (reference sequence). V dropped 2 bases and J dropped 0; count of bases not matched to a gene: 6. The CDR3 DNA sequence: TGTGCCTGGAGTATCTACAGGGGTGCTAACTATGGCTACACCTTC. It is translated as CAWSIYRGANYGYTF.

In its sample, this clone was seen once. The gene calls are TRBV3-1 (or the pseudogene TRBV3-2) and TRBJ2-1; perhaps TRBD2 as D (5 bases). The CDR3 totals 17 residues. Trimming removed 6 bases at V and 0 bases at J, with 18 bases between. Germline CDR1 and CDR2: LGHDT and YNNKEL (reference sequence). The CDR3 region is CASSPLGGPSSYNEQFF. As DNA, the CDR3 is TGTGCCAGCAGTCCCCTGGGCGGGCCGAGCTCCTACAATGAGCAGTTCTTC.

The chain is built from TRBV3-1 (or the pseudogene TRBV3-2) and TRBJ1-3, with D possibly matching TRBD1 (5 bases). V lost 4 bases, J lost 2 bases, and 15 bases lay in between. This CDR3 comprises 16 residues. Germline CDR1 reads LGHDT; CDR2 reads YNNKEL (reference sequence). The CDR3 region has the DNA TGTGCCAGCAGCCCCCTTTCGGGGGTAGCTGGAAACACCATATATTTT. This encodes CASSPLSGVAGNTIYF.

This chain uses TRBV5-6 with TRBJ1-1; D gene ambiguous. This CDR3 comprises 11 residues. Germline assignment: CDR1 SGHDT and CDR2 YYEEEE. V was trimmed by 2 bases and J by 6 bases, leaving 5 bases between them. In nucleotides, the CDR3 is TGTGCCAGCAGCTTTTCCGCTGAAGCTTTCTTT. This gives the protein CASSFSAEAFF.

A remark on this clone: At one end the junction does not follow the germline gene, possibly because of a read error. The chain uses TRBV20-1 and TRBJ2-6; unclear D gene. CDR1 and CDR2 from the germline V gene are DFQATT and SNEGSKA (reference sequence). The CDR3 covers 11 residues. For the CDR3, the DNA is TGCAGTGCGAGAGACCGCAACGTCCTGACTTTC. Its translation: CSARDRNVLTF.

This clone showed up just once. The CDR3 spells CASSARAPGPYNEQFF. In nucleotides, the CDR3 is TGTGCCAGCAGCGCCAGGGCCCCCGGCCCTTACAATGAGCAGTTCTTC. This rearrangement joins TRBV7-7 to TRBJ2-1; maybe TRBD1 (5 bases). Deletions cut 5 bases from V and 4 bases from J, with 18 bases between. CDR1 and CDR2 from the germline V gene are SSHAT and FNYEAQ (reference sequence). The CDR3 has 16 amino acids.

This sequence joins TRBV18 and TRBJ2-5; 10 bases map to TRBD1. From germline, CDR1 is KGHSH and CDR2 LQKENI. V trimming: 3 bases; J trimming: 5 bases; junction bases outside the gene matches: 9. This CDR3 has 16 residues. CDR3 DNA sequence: TGTGCCAGCTCACCCCCGACAGGGGGCGGTGAGGAGACCCAGTACTTC. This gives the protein CASSPPTGGGEETQYF. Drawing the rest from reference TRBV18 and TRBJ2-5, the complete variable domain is NAGVMQNPRHLVRRRGQEARLRCSPMKGHSHVYWYRQLPEEGLKFMVYLQKENIIDESGMPKERFSAEFPKEGPSILRIQQVVRGDSAAYFCASSPPTGGGEETQYFGPGTRLLVL.

The CDR3 DNA follows: TGTGCCAGCAGTGGGGGGAGACAGGGAGTTGGCTACGAGCAGTACTTC. Translation gives CASSGGRQGVGYEQYF. The J gene is TRBJ2-7, the V gene TRBV6-1, with 7 bases lining up with TRBD1. There are 16 residues in the CDR3. V gave up 4 bases and J gave up 3 bases; unmatched junction bases: 12. Germline V CDR1 and CDR2: MNHNS, SASEGT.

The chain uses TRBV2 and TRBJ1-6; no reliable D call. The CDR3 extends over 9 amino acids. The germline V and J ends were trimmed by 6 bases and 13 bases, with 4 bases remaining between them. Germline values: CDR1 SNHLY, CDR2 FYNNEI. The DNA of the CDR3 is TGTGCCAGCAGGGCTCCCCTCCACTTT. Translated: CASRAPLHF.

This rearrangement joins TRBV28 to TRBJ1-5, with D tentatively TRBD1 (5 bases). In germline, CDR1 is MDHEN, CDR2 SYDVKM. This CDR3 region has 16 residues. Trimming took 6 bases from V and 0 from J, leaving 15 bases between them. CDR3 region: CASSTHPTASNQPQHF. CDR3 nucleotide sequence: TGTGCCAGCAGCACTCATCCGACAGCTAGCAATCAGCCCCAGCATTTT.

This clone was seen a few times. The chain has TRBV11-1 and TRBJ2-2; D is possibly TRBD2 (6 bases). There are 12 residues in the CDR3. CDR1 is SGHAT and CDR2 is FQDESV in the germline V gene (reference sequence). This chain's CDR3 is CGSGTNTGELFF. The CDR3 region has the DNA TGTGGTAGCGGAACGAACACCGGGGAGCTGTTTTTT.

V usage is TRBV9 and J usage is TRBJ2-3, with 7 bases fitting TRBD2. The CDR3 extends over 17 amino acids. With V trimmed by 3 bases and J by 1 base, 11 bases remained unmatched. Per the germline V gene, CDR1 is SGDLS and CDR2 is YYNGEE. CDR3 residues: CASSGRASGTGTDTQYF. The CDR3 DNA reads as TGTGCCAGCAGCGGACGAGCTAGCGGTACGGGCACAGATACGCAGTATTTT.